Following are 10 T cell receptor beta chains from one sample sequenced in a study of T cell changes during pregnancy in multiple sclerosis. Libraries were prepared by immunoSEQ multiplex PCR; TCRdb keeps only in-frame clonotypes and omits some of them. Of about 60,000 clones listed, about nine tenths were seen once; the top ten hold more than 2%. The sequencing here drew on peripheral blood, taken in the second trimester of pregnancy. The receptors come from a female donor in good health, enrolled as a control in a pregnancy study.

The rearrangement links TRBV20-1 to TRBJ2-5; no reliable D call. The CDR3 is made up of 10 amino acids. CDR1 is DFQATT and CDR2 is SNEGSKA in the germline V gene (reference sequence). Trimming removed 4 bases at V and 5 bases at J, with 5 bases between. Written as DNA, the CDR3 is TGCAGTGCTACGGTGGAGACCCAGTACTTC. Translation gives CSATVETQYF.

The CDR3 loop is CASSQSPRDRDHIQYF. CDR3 coding DNA: TGTGCCAGCAGCCAATCCCCCCGGGACAGGGATCACATTCAGTACTTC. The rearrangement joins TRBV4-2 to TRBJ2-4; 9 nucleotides align to TRBD1. Trimming at V came to 2 bases and at J to 8 bases, leaving 10 bases not matched to a gene. The CDR3 contains 16 residues. Per germline, CDR1 LGHNA and CDR2 YNFKEQ.

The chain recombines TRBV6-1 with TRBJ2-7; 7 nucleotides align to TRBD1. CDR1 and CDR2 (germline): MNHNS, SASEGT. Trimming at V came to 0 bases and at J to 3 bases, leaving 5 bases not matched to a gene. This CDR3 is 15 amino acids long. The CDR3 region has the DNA TGTGCCAGCAGTGAAGCGGGGACAGCTAACTACGAGCAGTACTTC. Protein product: CASSEAGTANYEQYF.

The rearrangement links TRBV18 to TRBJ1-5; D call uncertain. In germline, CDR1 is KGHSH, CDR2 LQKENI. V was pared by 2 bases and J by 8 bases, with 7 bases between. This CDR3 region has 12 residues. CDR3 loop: CASSPGPEPQHF. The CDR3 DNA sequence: TGTGCCAGCTCACCAGGGCCGGAGCCCCAGCATTTT.

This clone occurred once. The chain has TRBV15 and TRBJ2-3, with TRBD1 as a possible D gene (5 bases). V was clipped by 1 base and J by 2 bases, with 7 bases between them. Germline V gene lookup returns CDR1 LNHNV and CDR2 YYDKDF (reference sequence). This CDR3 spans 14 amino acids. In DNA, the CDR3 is TGTGCCACCAGCAGAGCCAGGGACACAGATACGCAGTATTTT. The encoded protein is CATSRARDTDTQYF.

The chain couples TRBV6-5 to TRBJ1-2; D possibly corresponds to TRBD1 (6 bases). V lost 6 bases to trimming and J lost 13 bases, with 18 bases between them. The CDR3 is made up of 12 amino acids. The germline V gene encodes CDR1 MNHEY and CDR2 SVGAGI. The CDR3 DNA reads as TGTGCCAGCAGCCCCGGGACATCTCGGCGCACCTTC. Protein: CASSPGTSRRTF.

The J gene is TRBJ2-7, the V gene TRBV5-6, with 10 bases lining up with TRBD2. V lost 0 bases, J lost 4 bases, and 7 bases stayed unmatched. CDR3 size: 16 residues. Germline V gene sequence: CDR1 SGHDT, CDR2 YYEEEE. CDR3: CASSLGPPSGSYEQYF. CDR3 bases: TGTGCCAGCAGCTTGGGCCCCCCTAGCGGGAGTTACGAGCAGTACTTC.

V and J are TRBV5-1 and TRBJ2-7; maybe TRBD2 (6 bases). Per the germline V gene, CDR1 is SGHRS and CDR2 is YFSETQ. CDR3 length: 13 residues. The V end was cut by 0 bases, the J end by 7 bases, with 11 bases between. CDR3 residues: CASSLVMGGEQYF. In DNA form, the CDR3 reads TGCGCCAGCAGCTTGGTCATGGGGGGAGAGCAGTACTTC.

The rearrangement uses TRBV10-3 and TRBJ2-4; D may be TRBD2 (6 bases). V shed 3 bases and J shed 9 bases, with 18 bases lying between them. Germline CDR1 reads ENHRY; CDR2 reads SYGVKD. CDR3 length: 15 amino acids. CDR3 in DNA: TGTGCCATCAGTGAAATCCGGCGGGGCGCGTTCATTCAGTACTTC. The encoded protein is CAISEIRRGAFIQYF.

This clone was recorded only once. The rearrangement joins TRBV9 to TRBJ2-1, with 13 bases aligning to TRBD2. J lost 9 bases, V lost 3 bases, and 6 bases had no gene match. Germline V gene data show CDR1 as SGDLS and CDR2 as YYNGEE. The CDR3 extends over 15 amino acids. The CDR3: CASSGGLAGVSEQFF. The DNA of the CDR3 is TGTGCCAGCAGCGGCGGACTAGCGGGGGTTAGTGAGCAGTTCTTC.